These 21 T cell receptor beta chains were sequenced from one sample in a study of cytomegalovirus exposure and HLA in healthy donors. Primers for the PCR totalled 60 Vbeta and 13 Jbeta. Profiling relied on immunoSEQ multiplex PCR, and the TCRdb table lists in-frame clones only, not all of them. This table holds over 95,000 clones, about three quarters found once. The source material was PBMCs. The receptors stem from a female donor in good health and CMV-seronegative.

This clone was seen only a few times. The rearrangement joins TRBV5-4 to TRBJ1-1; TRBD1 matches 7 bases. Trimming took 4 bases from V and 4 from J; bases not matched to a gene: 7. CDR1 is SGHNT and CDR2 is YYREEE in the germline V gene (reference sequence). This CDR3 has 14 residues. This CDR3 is CASSRDREVTEAFF. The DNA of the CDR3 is TGTGCCAGCAGCCGAGACAGGGAGGTCACTGAAGCTTTCTTT.

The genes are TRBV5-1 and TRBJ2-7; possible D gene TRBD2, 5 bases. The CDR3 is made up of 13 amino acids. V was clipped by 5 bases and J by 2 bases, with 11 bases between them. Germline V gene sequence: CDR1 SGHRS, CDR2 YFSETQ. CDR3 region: CASSHSGAYEQYF. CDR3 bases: TGCGCCAGCAGTCACAGCGGTGCCTACGAGCAGTACTTC.

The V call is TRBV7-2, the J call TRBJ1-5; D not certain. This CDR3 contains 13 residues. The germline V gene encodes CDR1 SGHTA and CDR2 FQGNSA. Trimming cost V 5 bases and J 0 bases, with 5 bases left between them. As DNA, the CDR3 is TGTGCCAGCAGCCCAGATAGCAATCAGCCCCAGCATTTT. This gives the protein CASSPDSNQPQHF.

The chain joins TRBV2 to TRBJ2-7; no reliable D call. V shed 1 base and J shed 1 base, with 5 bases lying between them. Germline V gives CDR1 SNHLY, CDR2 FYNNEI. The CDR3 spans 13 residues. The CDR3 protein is CASSEGSSYEQYF. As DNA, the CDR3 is TGTGCCAGCAGTGAAGGCAGTTCCTACGAGCAGTACTTC.

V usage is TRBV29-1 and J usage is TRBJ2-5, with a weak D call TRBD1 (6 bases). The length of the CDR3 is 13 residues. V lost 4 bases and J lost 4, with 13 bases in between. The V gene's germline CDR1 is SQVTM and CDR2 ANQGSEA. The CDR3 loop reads CSVVRGQSETQYF. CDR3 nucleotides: TGCAGCGTTGTCAGGGGTCAGTCAGAGACCCAGTACTTC. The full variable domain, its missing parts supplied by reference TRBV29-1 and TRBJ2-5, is SAVISQKPSRDICQRGTSLTIQCQVDSQVTMMFWYRQQPGQSLTLIATANQGSEATYESGFVIDKFPISRPNLTFSTLTVSNMSPEDSSIYLCSVVRGQSETQYFGPGTRLLVL.

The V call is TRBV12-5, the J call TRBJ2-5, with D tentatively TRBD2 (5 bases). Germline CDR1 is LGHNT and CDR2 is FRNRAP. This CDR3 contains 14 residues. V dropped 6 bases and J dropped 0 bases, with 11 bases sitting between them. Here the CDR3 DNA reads TGTGCTAGTGGGGAAAGAGGGTACCAAGAGACCCAGTACTTC. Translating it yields CASGERGYQETQYF.

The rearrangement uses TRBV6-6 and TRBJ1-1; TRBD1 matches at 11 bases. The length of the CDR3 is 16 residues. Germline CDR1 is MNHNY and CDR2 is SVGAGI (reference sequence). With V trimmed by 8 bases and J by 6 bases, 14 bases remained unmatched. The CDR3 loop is CASGNGQGASRAEAFF. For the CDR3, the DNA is TGTGCCAGCGGAAATGGACAGGGGGCTAGTAGGGCTGAAGCTTTCTTT.

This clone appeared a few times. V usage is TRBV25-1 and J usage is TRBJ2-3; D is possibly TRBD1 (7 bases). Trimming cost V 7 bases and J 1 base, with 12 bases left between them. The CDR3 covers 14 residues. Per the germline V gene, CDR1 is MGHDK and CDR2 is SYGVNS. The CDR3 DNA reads TGTGCCAGCACCCCAGGGGGGCGCACAGATACGCAGTATTTT. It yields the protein CASTPGGRTDTQYF.

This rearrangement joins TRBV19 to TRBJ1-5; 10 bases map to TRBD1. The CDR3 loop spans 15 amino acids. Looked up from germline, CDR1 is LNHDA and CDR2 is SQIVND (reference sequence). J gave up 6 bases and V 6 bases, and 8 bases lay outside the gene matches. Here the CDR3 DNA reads TGTGCCAGTAGCGAACTCGGGACAGGGGTTCAGCCCCAGCATTTT. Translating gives CASSELGTGVQPQHF. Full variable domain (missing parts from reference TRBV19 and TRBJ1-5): DGGITQSPKYLFRKEGQNVTLSCEQNLNHDAMYWYRQDPGQGLRLIYYSQIVNDFQKGDIAEGYSVSREKKESFPLTVTSAQKNPTAFYLCASSELGTGVQPQHFGDGTRLSIL.

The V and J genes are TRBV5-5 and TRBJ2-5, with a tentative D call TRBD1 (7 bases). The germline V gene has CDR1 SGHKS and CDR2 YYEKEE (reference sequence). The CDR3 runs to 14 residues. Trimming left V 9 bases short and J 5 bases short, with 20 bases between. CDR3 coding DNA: TGTGCCACAGGGGGGCTCCCCGACCGGGAGACCCAGTACTTC. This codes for CATGGLPDRETQYF.

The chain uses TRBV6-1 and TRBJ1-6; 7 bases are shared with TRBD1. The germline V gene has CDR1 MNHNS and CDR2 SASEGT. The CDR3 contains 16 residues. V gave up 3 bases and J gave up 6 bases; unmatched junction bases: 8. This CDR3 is CASSELQGKRNSPLHF. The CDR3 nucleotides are TGTGCCAGCAGTGAGTTACAGGGGAAACGTAATTCACCCCTCCACTTT.

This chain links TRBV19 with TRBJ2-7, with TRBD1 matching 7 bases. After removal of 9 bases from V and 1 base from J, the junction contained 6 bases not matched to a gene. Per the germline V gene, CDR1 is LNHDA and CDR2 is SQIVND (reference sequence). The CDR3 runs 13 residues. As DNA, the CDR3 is TGTGCCAGCAACAGACAGGGATCCTACGAGCAGTACTTC. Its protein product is CASNRQGSYEQYF. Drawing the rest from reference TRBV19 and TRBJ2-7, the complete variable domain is DGGITQSPKYLFRKEGQNVTLSCEQNLNHDAMYWYRQDPGQGLRLIYYSQIVNDFQKGDIAEGYSVSREKKESFPLTVTSAQKNPTAFYLCASNRQGSYEQYFGPGTRLTVT.

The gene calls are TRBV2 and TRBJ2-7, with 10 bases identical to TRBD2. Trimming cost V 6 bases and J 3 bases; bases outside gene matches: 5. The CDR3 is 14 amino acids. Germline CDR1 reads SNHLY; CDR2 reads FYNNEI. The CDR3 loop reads CASSQRGGGYEQYF. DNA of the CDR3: TGTGCCAGCAGCCAGCGGGGGGGCGGCTACGAGCAGTACTTC. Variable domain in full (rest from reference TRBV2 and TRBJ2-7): EPEVTQTPSHQVTQMGQEVILRCVPISNHLYFYWYRQILGQKVEFLVSFYNNEISEKSEIFDDQFSVERPDGSNFTLKIRSTKLEDSAMYFCASSQRGGGYEQYFGPGTRLTVT.

DNA for the CDR3: TGCAGCGTTGCGGGTCAGGGGTTTACCACCGGGGAGCTGTTTTTT. As protein: CSVAGQGFTTGELFF. V gene TRBV29-1 combines with J gene TRBJ2-2; the D gene is possibly TRBD1 (6 bases). CDR3 size: 15 residues. V lost 4 bases and J lost 4, with 16 bases in between. Germline CDR1 and CDR2: SQVTM and ANQGSEA.

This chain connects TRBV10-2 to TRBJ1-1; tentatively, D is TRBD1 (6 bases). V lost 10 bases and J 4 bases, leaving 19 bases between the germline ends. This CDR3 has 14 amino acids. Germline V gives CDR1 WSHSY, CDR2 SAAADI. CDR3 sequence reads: CATAGGLGGTEAFF. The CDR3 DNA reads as TGCGCCACTGCGGGGGGGCTCGGAGGCACTGAAGCTTTCTTT.

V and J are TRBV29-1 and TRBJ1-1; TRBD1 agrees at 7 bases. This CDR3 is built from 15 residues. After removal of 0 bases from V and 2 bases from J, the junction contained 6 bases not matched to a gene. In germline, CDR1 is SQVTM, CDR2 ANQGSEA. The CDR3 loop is CSVEDRGLVNTEAFF. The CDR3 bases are TGCAGCGTTGAAGACAGGGGGTTGGTAAACACTGAAGCTTTCTTT.

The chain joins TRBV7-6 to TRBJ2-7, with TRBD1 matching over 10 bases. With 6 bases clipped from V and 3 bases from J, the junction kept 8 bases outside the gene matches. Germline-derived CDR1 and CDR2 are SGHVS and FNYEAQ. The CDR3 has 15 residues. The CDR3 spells CASSSGQGVYYEQYF. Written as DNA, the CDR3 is TGTGCCAGCAGTTCAGGACAGGGGGTTTACTACGAGCAGTACTTC.

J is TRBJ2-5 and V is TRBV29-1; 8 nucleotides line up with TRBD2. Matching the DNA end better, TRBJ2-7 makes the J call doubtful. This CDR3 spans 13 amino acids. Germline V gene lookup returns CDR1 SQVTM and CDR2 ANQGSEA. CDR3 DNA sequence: TGCAGCGTTGTCGACGGGGGGGCAGGCGAGCAGTACTTC. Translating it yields CSVVDGGAGEQYF.

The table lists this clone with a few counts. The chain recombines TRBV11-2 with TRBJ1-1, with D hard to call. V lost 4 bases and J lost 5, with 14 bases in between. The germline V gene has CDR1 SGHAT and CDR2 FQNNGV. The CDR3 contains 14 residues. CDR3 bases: TGTGCCAGCAGCTACGCGGGCGAAAGAACTGAAGCTTTCTTT. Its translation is CASSYAGERTEAFF.

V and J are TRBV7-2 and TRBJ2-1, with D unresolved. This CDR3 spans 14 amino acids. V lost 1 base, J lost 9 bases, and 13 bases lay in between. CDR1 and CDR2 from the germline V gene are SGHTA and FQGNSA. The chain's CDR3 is CASSLGSSSAEQFF. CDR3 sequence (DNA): TGTGCCAGCAGCTTAGGTAGCAGCTCGGCTGAGCAGTTCTTC.

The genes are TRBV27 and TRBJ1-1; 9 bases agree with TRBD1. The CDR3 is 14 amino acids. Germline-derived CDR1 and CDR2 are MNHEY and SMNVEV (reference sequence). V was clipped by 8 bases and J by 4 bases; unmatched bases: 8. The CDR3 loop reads CASLTRGQGTEAFF. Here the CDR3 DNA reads TGTGCCAGCCTAACGAGGGGACAGGGCACTGAAGCTTTCTTT.